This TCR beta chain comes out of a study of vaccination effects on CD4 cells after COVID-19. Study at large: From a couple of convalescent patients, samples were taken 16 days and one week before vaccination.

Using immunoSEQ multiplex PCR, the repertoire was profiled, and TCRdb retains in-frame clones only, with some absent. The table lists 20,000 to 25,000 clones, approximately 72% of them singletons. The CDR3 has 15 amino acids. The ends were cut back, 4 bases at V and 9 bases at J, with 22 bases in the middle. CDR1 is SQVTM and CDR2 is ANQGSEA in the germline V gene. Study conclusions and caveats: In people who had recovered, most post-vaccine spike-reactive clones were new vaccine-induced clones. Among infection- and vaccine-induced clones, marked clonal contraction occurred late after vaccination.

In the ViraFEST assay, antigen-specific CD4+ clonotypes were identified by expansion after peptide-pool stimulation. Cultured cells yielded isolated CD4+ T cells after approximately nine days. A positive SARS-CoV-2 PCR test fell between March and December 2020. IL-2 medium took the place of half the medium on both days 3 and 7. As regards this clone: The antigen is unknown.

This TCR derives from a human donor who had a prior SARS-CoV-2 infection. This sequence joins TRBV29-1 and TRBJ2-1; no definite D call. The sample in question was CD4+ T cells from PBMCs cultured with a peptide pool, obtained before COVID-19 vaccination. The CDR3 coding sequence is TGCAGCGTTGTCTCCCGACTCCCCCTGGGCGGTGAGCAGTTCTTC. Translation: CSVVSRLPLGGEQFF.